This TCR beta chain was captured in a study of tumor-infiltrating lymphocytes in primary liver carcinoma. Study-wide points: Blood's top-250-clone fraction was significantly lower than that of tumors (p = 0.039).

This CDR3 is 16 amino acids long. Germline V lookup: CDR1 MNHNY, CDR2 SVGAGI (reference sequence). This clonotype was seen once. Its antigen is not identified. At one of its ends the junction is not consistent with the germline gene, which may arise from a read error. Total RNA (roughly 530 ng) served as template for TCR beta cDNA synthesis primed by a constant-region primer. Slightly modified ARM-PCR, run as three nested multiplex PCR rounds, produced the TCR beta libraries. Researchers ran the first two PCR rounds for 10 cycles each with TRBV1-TRBV30 forward primers and a C-beta reverse primer. TCRdb called the multiplex PCR reads again in MiXCR, with one record for every CDR3 protein. The sample records approximately 330,000 distinct CDR3 sequences, less than 65% being singletons. RNA was extracted from whole blood without cell sorting, alongside germline DNA.

The sequence came from a man in his forties with primary liver carcinoma and hepatitis B virus infection. The chain combines TRBV6-6 with TRBJ2-2; a weak D match, TRBD2 (6 bases). Material for sequencing was peripheral blood. CDR3 residues: CASSYPTGANTGEPFF. The CDR3 DNA sequence: TGTGCCAGCAGTTACCCTACGGGAGCAAACACCGGGGAGCCGTTTTTT.